This entry is about one T cell receptor beta chain. The trim removed 0 bases at V and 2 bases at J, leaving 4 bases unmatched. Germline V gives CDR1 GTSNPN, CDR2 SVGIG (reference sequence). This CDR3 comprises 15 residues. This sample was taken from a study of beta chain features in type 1 diabetes. The authors took one heparinised blood draw, averaging roughly 100 mL, from each donor. Markers CD45RO/CCR7/CD25/CD127/CD95/CD27 served to sort CD4+ naive, central memory, regulatory and stem cell-like memory cells. The whole isolated RNA underwent reverse transcription, so sequencing captured expressed TCRB transcripts. Profiling relied on immunoSEQ multiplex PCR, and the TCRdb table lists in-frame clones only, not all of them. Of around 44,000 clones listed, under 65% are singletons.

This clonotype originated in a woman between 18 and 29 years old in good health. The chain recombines TRBV30 with TRBJ2-3, with TRBD2 matching 8 bases. The sequencing input was Tregs from blood. CDR3 amino acids: CAWSVLAAPTDTQYF. The CDR3 DNA sequence: TGTGCCTGGAGTGTACTAGCGGCCCCCACAGATACGCAGTATTTT.